What follows are 28 T cell receptor beta chains derived from one specimen sequenced in a study of blood T cell repertoires in COVID-19 (dated by TCRdb to about 2020). Library creation used the immunoSEQ multiplex PCR assay. The immuneACCESS repertoire file appears here via TCRdb, limited to in-frame rearrangements. These files lack a portion of the clones; in checked studies, under half of the deficit traces to unresolved V genes, and the cause of the others is not known. For this sample there are tens of thousands of clones; around 90% appear just once. The ten largest account for about 3.6% of the sample. Input material: peripheral blood. Receptors originate from a middle-aged man with COVID-19, enrolled during active disease.

This rearrangement joins TRBV9 to TRBJ2-7; D gene unclear. Trimming took 0 bases from V and 1 from J, leaving 8 bases between them. Per the germline V gene, CDR1 is SGDLS and CDR2 is YYNGEE. This CDR3 is built from 14 residues. The CDR3 sequence: CASSVGAQSYEQYF. The DNA of the CDR3 is TGTGCCAGCAGCGTAGGGGCACAGTCCTACGAGCAGTACTTC.

The chain combines TRBV25-1 with TRBJ2-5; D may be TRBD1 (7 bases). Trimming removed 2 bases from V and 1 base from J, with 11 bases in between. Germline CDR1 reads MGHDK; CDR2 reads SYGVNS. The length of the CDR3 is 15 residues. The CDR3 DNA reads as TGTGCCAGCAGTGAAGACCAGGGGGGCCAAGAGACCCAGTACTTC. Its translation is CASSEDQGGQETQYF.

The chain recombines TRBV6-5 with TRBJ2-3; D is possibly TRBD1 (5 bases). Germline loops: CDR1 MNHEY, CDR2 SVGAGI. The V end lost 0 bases, the J end lost 2 bases, and 9 bases lay between the germline ends. This CDR3 comprises 15 residues. The CDR3 reads CASSYSPGFTDTQYF. CDR3 in DNA: TGTGCCAGCAGTTACTCCCCAGGGTTCACAGATACGCAGTATTTT.

This rearrangement joins TRBV5-8 to TRBJ2-1; D is possibly TRBD2 (6 bases). Germline V gene data show CDR1 as SGHTS and CDR2 as YDEGEE. The CDR3 runs 15 residues. V gave up 0 bases and J gave up 4 bases, with 11 bases separating them. The CDR3 DNA reads TGTGCCAGCAGCTTGGCCGCGGGGCCTTACAATGAGCAGTTCTTC. Translated: CASSLAAGPYNEQFF.

This chain links TRBV5-1 with TRBJ2-7; the match to TRBD2 covers 8 bases. CDR1 SGHRS and CDR2 YFSETQ come from the germline V gene. This CDR3 has 13 residues. V was pared by 4 bases and J by 4 bases, with 4 bases of the junction left unmatched. The CDR3 protein is CASSPAGAYEQYF. Written as DNA, the CDR3 is TGCGCCAGCAGCCCAGCGGGAGCTTACGAGCAGTACTTC.

The rearrangement joins TRBV6-5 to TRBJ1-1, with D maybe TRBD1 (5 bases). Germline V lookup: CDR1 MNHEY, CDR2 SVGAGI. The CDR3 length is 13 residues. Trimming took off 8 bases at V and 5 bases at J, with 15 bases between the two ends. The DNA for the CDR3 is TGTGCCAGCCTTCGTGGGGGAGGAACTGAAGCTTTCTTT. Translation: CASLRGGGTEAFF.

V gene TRBV30 combines with J gene TRBJ1-5, with 8 nucleotides matching TRBD1. The CDR3 runs 14 residues. In germline, CDR1 is GTSNPN, CDR2 SVGIG (reference sequence). V was clipped by 2 bases and J by 7 bases; unmatched bases: 7. CDR3 bases: TGTGCCTGGAGTCGAGGACAGGGCGGACAGCCCCAGCATTTT. Its protein is CAWSRGQGGQPQHF.

The V call is TRBV15, the J call TRBJ2-4; weak D call: TRBD2 (5 bases). Between the trimmed V and J ends, which lost 5 bases and 0 bases, there was a span of 17 bases. The CDR3 spans 17 residues. Germline CDR1 is LNHNV and CDR2 is YYDKDF (reference sequence). CDR3: CATSYTGKVGAKNIQYF. In nucleotides, the CDR3 is TGTGCCACCAGCTACACGGGGAAGGTTGGAGCCAAAAACATTCAGTACTTC.

V usage is TRBV4-1 and J usage is TRBJ2-1; 7 positions agree with TRBD2. This CDR3 is 16 amino acids long. The germline V gene encodes CDR1 MGHRA and CDR2 YSYEKL. V was pared by 4 bases and J by 0 bases, with 6 bases of the junction left unmatched. For the CDR3, the DNA is TGCGCCAGCAGCCCCGAATCTAGCGGCTCCTACAATGAGCAGTTCTTC. Amino acids: CASSPESSGSYNEQFF.

The chain carries TRBV5-1 and TRBJ1-1, with TRBD1 as a possible D gene (6 bases). Germline V lookup: CDR1 SGHRS, CDR2 YFSETQ. The CDR3 totals 12 residues. V was trimmed by 7 bases and J by 5 bases, leaving 12 bases between them. The CDR3 region is CASRGGATEAFF. The CDR3 coding sequence is TGCGCCAGCCGAGGGGGGGCGACTGAAGCTTTCTTT.

A few counts support this clone. J is TRBJ1-2 and V is TRBV2; no clear D. There are 14 residues in the CDR3. The germline CDR1 and CDR2 sequences are SNHLY and FYNNEI. V was clipped by 4 bases and J by 5 bases, with 14 bases between them. The CDR3 DNA follows: TGTGCCAGCAGTGTTACTGATAGCCAATATGGCTACACCTTC. Translated: CASSVTDSQYGYTF.

V gene TRBV30 combines with J gene TRBJ1-3; weak D call: TRBD1 (6 bases). V lost 2 bases and J lost 4, with 21 bases in between. The germline gives CDR1 GTSNPN, CDR2 SVGIG (reference sequence). The CDR3 is 17 amino acids. CDR3: CAWSTDSQGGSGNTIYF. In nucleotides, the CDR3 is TGTGCCTGGAGTACCGACTCACAGGGCGGCTCGGGAAACACCATATATTTT.

The rearrangement uses TRBV30 and TRBJ2-1; TRBD2 matches at 10 bases. V lost 5 bases and J lost 5; bases outside the gene matches: 6. The CDR3 spans 14 residues. The germline V gene has CDR1 GTSNPN and CDR2 SVGIG (reference sequence). CDR3 sequence (DNA): TGTGCCTGGGCCGGACTAGCGGTAAACAATGAGCAGTTCTTC. Its protein is CAWAGLAVNNEQFF.

This chain joins TRBV6-6 and TRBJ2-7; D is ambiguous. CDR1 MNHNY and CDR2 SVGAGI come from the germline V gene (reference sequence). The V end was cut by 8 bases, the J end by 5 bases, with 16 bases between. This CDR3 region has 13 residues. CDR3 loop: CASSQNSVNEQYF. CDR3 DNA sequence: TGTGCCAGCTCCCAAAACTCGGTAAACGAGCAGTACTTC.

This clone was found once. V usage is TRBV10-3 and J usage is TRBJ1-5, with unresolved D. The CDR3 consists of 12 residues. The germline CDR1 and CDR2 sequences are ENHRY and SYGVKD. With 6 bases removed from V and 4 bases from J, the gap between germline ends came to 7 bases. This chain's CDR3 is CAIRAENQPQHF. The CDR3 coding sequence is TGTGCCATCAGGGCGGAAAATCAGCCCCAGCATTTT.

The CDR3 protein is CASSLKPSTGGVGEQYF. As DNA, the CDR3 is TGTGCCAGCAGTTTAAAGCCCTCGACAGGGGGCGTGGGGGAGCAGTACTTC. This chain connects TRBV27 to TRBJ2-7; 10 bases map to TRBD1. The V and J ends lost 2 bases and 7 bases, in that order; junction bases with no gene match: 14. Germline V gene sequence: CDR1 MNHEY, CDR2 SMNVEV (reference sequence). This CDR3 is built from 17 residues.

This chain links TRBV23-1 with TRBJ2-7; 8 bases fit TRBD1. TRBV23-1 is sorted into the ORF group, with uncertain function. V lost 1 base to trimming and J lost 0 bases; unmatched junction nucleotides: 5. The CDR3 consists of 16 residues. The DNA of the CDR3 is TGCGCCAGCAGTCAATGCGGGACAGGAAGCTCCTACGAGCAGTACTTC. It yields the protein CASSQCGTGSSYEQYF.

This clone was found a few times. V gene TRBV18 combines with J gene TRBJ1-5; 7 bases fit TRBD1. The CDR3 totals 16 residues. Per the germline V gene, CDR1 is KGHSH and CDR2 is LQKENI. V trimming: 4 bases; J trimming: 4 bases; junction bases outside the gene matches: 10. The CDR3 coding sequence is TGTGCCAGCTCACACGGGACAGTGGGGGATAATCAGCCCCAGCATTTT. Protein sequence: CASSHGTVGDNQPQHF.

The chain is built from TRBV25-1 and TRBJ2-2; D gene ambiguous. CDR1 MGHDK and CDR2 SYGVNS come from the germline V gene. CDR3 length: 15 residues. Trimming took off 2 bases at V and 1 base at J, with 8 bases between the two ends. CDR3 bases: TGTGCCAGCAGTGAAGGAAACAGGAACACCGGGGAGCTGTTTTTT. Its translation: CASSEGNRNTGELFF.

This CDR3 is CASSSGTAFCPGELFF. The CDR3 DNA reads TGTGCCAGCAGCAGCGGGACAGCTTTTTGCCCCGGGGAGCTGTTTTTT. The rearrangement joins TRBV21-1 to TRBJ2-2; the D call of TRBD1 is as the table states it, not checked on the DNA. TRBV21-1 is marked as a pseudogene. This CDR3 has 16 amino acids.

The rearrangement uses TRBV19 and TRBJ2-5; a weak D match, TRBD2 (6 bases). The germline gives CDR1 LNHDA, CDR2 SQIVND (reference sequence). This CDR3 has 15 residues. V lost 6 bases and J 5 bases, leaving 19 bases between the germline ends. CDR3 nucleotide sequence: TGTGCCAGTAGCCAAAGGGACTTTACTAGGGAGACCCAGTACTTC. It codes for CASSQRDFTRETQYF.

V usage is TRBV29-1 and J usage is TRBJ2-7, with D perhaps matching TRBD2 (5 bases). Germline V gene lookup returns CDR1 SQVTM and CDR2 ANQGSEA. V was cut by 5 bases and J by 4 bases, with 12 bases left in between. The CDR3 sequence is 12 residues long. CDR3 loop: CSVRRGSYEQYF. The CDR3 nucleotides read TGCAGCGTTAGGCGAGGGAGTTACGAGCAGTACTTC.

V gene TRBV4-2 combines with J gene TRBJ2-7, with TRBD2 matching over 8 bases. V lost 4 bases to trimming and J lost 5 bases; unmatched junction nucleotides: 10. Germline V gives CDR1 LGHNA, CDR2 YNFKEQ. The CDR3 has 15 amino acids. The CDR3 region is CASSRETSVSHEQYF. The CDR3 nucleotides are TGTGCCAGCAGCCGGGAGACTAGCGTTTCCCACGAGCAGTACTTC.

This rearrangement joins TRBV27 to TRBJ1-2; no clear D. Germline values: CDR1 MNHEY, CDR2 SMNVEV (reference sequence). V was pared by 3 bases and J by 3 bases, with 8 bases between. The CDR3 length is 13 residues. CDR3 amino acids: CASSLRPHYGYTF. In DNA form, the CDR3 reads TGTGCCAGCAGTTTGCGGCCGCACTATGGCTACACCTTC.

The chain uses TRBV9 and TRBJ2-2, with D perhaps matching TRBD1 (6 bases). The CDR3 has 15 residues. V was clipped by 0 bases and J by 5 bases, with 11 bases between them. Germline loops: CDR1 SGDLS, CDR2 YYNGEE. The CDR3 nucleotides read TGTGCCAGCAGCGTAGTGGGGACAAAGACCGGGGAGCTGTTTTTT. It codes for CASSVVGTKTGELFF. Full variable domain (missing parts from reference TRBV9 and TRBJ2-2): DSGVTQTPKHLITATGQRVTLRCSPRSGDLSVYWYQQSLDQGLQFLIQYYNGEERAKGNILERFSAQQFPDLHSELNLSSLELGDSALYFCASSVVGTKTGELFFGEGSRLTVL.

V usage is TRBV11-2 and J usage is TRBJ1-3, with TRBD1 identical over 9 bases. V dropped 2 bases and J dropped 4; count of bases not matched to a gene: 6. Germline assignment: CDR1 SGHAT and CDR2 FQNNGV. The length of the CDR3 is 16 residues. In DNA form, the CDR3 reads TGTGCCAGCAGCTTAACTCAGGGACAGGGAGGAAACACCATATATTTT. Protein product: CASSLTQGQGGNTIYF.

The V call is TRBV19, the J call TRBJ2-1; 7 positions match TRBD1. The germline CDR1 and CDR2 sequences are LNHDA and SQIVND (reference sequence). This CDR3 has 15 amino acids. The junction had 3 bases not matched to a gene; V was cut back by 2 bases and J by 2 bases. The CDR3 reads CASSISQGAYNEQFF. CDR3 sequence (DNA): TGTGCCAGTAGTATATCTCAGGGGGCCTACAATGAGCAGTTCTTC.

This chain connects TRBV28 to TRBJ2-3; 7 positions match TRBD1. The germline V gene has CDR1 MDHEN and CDR2 SYDVKM. The CDR3 spans 17 residues. J lost 0 bases, V lost 5 bases, and 11 bases had no gene match. The DNA for the CDR3 is TGTGCCAGCAGTCCGCCGATGACAGGGTGGAGCACAGATACGCAGTATTTT. It encodes CASSPPMTGWSTDTQYF.